The rows below give T cell receptor beta chains drawn from one sample of a study of T cells in Graves' hyperthyroidism and ophthalmopathy. TCRdb reprocessed the multiplex PCR reads via MiXCR and lists one record per CDR3 protein. The repertoire has roughly 560,000 distinct CDR3 sequences, roughly 15% of them found once; the top ten carry around 4.5%. The sequenced sample consisted of blood. These receptors were collected from a middle-aged woman with Graves' ophthalmopathy. Each CDR3 is given with its conserved first and last residue. The D gene is left open where the match is weak. Size tells how often a clone was seen (once, few, many) or the class of an expanded clone, and some rows leave it out.

clone_size	v_call	d_call	j_call	cdr3_nt	cdr3_aa
many	TRBV7-3	TRBD1	TRBJ1-1	TGTGCCAGCACGGGACAGACCGGCATGAACACTGAAGCTTTCTTT	CASTGQTGMNTEAFF
many	TRBV6-5	NA	TRBJ2-7	TGTGCCAGCAGGGGGGCGGCTTATAACGAGCAGTACTTC	CASRGAAYNEQYF
many	TRBV27	NA	TRBJ1-1	TGTGCCAGCAGACTAACACAGGGCGTGAACACTGAAGCTTTCTTT	CASRLTQGVNTEAFF
many	TRBV20-1	NA	TRBJ2-7	TGCAGTGCTAGAGCTGGCGGACTGGACTACGAGCAGTACTTC	CSARAGGLDYEQYF
many	TRBV11-3	NA	TRBJ2-7	TGTGCCAGCAGCTTAAGTGAACGGGACTACGAGCAGTACTTC	CASSLSERDYEQYF
NA	TRBV4-1	NA	TRBJ1-2	TGCGCCAGCAGCCTCACGGCCGGGAAAACCGGGGTTCTCTATGGCTACACCTTC	CASSLTAGKTGVLYGYTF
many	TRBV6-2/TRBV6-3	NA	TRBJ2-7	TGTGCCAGCAGCCTAGACCTTAAGTTGGGTCTAAGCTCCTACGAGCAGTACTTC	CASSLDLKLGLSSYEQYF
NA	TRBV11-2	NA	TRBJ2-5	TGTGCCAGCAGCTTAGAGGTGGCCCAGTACTTC	CASSLEVAQYF
many	TRBV29-1	NA	TRBJ2-7	TGCAGCGTTGATCCCCACTACGAGCAGTACTTC	CSVDPHYEQYF
many	TRBV27	TRBD1	TRBJ2-7	TGTGCCAGCAGTTCCATGGACAGGCTCCACGAGCAGTACTTC	CASSSMDRLHEQYF
many	TRBV6-5	NA	TRBJ1-2	TGTGCCAGCAGTTCTCAGGGAGGGAGCTACACCTTC	CASSSQGGSYTF
many	TRBV6-5	NA	TRBJ2-5	TGTGCCAGCACCCTAGTCGGACAGAACCAAGAGACCCAGTACTTC	CASTLVGQNQETQYF
many	TRBV28	TRBD1	TRBJ1-1	TGTGCCAGCAGTCCCCTCCCGGGACAGGGCCGGGCTTTCTTT	CASSPLPGQGRAFF
many	TRBV12-3/TRBV12-4	NA	TRBJ1-2	TGTGCCAGCAGTTTACGGGTCACGGACTATGGCTACACCTTC	CASSLRVTDYGYTF
many	TRBV28	NA	TRBJ1-5	TGTGCCAGCAGGCCGGGATGGGGAAGTCAGCCCCAGCATTTT	CASRPGWGSQPQHF
many	TRBV2	NA	TRBJ2-6	TGTGCCAGCAGTGAGTTCAGGGACCCTGGGGCCAACGTCCTGACTTTC	CASSEFRDPGANVLTF
many	TRBV6-1	NA	TRBJ2-6	TGTGCCAGCGCAAGTGGGGCCAACGTCCTGACTTTC	CASASGANVLTF
few	TRBV12-3/TRBV12-4	NA	TRBJ1-1	TGTGCCAGCAGTTTACAGAGGTCGGGGGGCACTGAAGCTTTCTTT	CASSLQRSGGTEAFF
many	TRBV29-1	NA	TRBJ2-2	TGCAGCGCACCAACAGGCACCGGGGAGCTGTTTTTT	CSAPTGTGELFF
NA	TRBV12-3/TRBV12-4	NA	TRBJ2-7	TGTGCCAGCAGCCAACCCTCAGCCTACGAGCAGTACTTC	CASSQPSAYEQYF
NA	TRBV6-1	NA	TRBJ2-7	TGTGCCAGCAAGGGGCCGTCCTACGAGCAGTACTTC	CASKGPSYEQYF
many	TRBV27	NA	TRBJ2-7	TGTGCCAGCAGTTTTGGGAGAGGGTTGATAGGGACGTCCTACGAGCAGTACTTC	CASSFGRGLIGTSYEQYF
NA	TRBV5-1	NA	TRBJ2-7	TGCGCCAGCAGCTTGGCCGGTTCGGCTAAGGTCAGGGAGGCCTCTTTC	CASSLAGSAKVREASF
NA	TRBV20-1	NA	TRBJ1-6	TGCAGTGCTAGACCGGACAGCCCACGAGAGTCACCCCTCCACTTT	CSARPDSPRESPLHF
NA	TRBV14	NA	TRBJ1-1	TGTGCCAGCAGCCAAGTTGGTGGAGCTTTCTTT	CASSQVGGAFF
many	TRBV10-3	NA	TRBJ2-5	TGTGCCATCAGTGCGTTGGGGGAAGAGACCCAGTACTTC	CAISALGEETQYF
NA	TRBV4-1	NA	TRBJ2-3	TGCGCCAGCAGCCAATTAAGCCAGGGTAGCACAGATACGCAGTATTTT	CASSQLSQGSTDTQYF
NA	TRBV9	TRBD1	TRBJ2-7	TGTGCCAGCAGCGTAGATCAGGGGGCCGCCTACGAGCAGTACTTC	CASSVDQGAAYEQYF
few	TRBV12-5	TRBD1	TRBJ2-7	TGTGCTAGTGGGGTAGACAGGGTCTACGAGCAGTACTTC	CASGVDRVYEQYF
many	TRBV11-2	NA	TRBJ2-5	TGTGCCAGCAGCTTACTAACAGGGGGGGAAGGGGCCCAGTACTTC	CASSLLTGGEGAQYF
few	TRBV18	TRBD1	TRBJ1-1	TGTGCCAGCTCACCACCAGGACAGGGGGCTGAAGCTTTCTTT	CASSPPGQGAEAFF
many	TRBV28	NA	TRBJ1-5	TGTGCCAGCAGTTCCGGGTACGGTCAGCCCCAGCATTTT	CASSSGYGQPQHF
many	TRBV12-3/TRBV12-4	TRBD2	TRBJ2-7	TGTGCCAGCAGTACGGGGGGAATAGCCTACGAGCAGTACTTC	CASSTGGIAYEQYF
many	TRBV5-1	NA	TRBJ2-7	TGCGCCAGCAGCTTGGAACAGGACCCGTTCTACGAGCAGTACTTC	CASSLEQDPFYEQYF
many	TRBV20-1	NA	TRBJ1-1	TGCAGTGCTAGAGACAGGGGAGCGAACACTGAAGCTTTCTTT	CSARDRGANTEAFF
few	TRBV5-1	NA	TRBJ2-2	TGCGCCAGCAGCTTAATGCGACCACGGAACACCGGGGAGCTGTTTTTT	CASSLMRPRNTGELFF
many	TRBV20-1	NA	TRBJ1-2	TGCAGTGCTAGAGATGTCAGAGACGCCTTCTATGGCTACACCTTC	CSARDVRDAFYGYTF
many	TRBV7-6	TRBD1	TRBJ2-7	TGTGCCAGCAGCTTGGACAGGGCGTCCTCCGAGCAGTACTTC	CASSLDRASSEQYF
many	TRBV10-3	NA	TRBJ2-7	TGTGCCATCAGTGAGTCGGGAGGCAGTTCCTACGAGCAGTACTTC	CAISESGGSSYEQYF
NA	TRBV6-5	NA	TRBJ2-5	TGTGCCAGCAGTTTTATCTCGGGGATACAAGAGACCCAGTACTTC	CASSFISGIQETQYF
many	TRBV30	TRBD2	TRBJ2-5	TGTGCCTGGAGTGTACGGCTAGCGGGAGGGTGGGAGACCCAGTACTTC	CAWSVRLAGGWETQYF
many	TRBV11-2	TRBD2	TRBJ2-7	TGTGCCAGCAGCTTAGATGTGACTAGCGGGAGAAGCGAGCAGTACTTC	CASSLDVTSGRSEQYF
NA	TRBV18	NA	TRBJ1-1	TGTGCCAGCTCACTTACTGAGAACAGTATGAACACTGAAGCTTTCTTT	CASSLTENSMNTEAFF
NA	TRBV11-2	NA	TRBJ2-3	TGTGCCAGCAGCTTAGATTTTGTGGGGGCCCGCACAGATACGCAGTATTTT	CASSLDFVGARTDTQYF
many	TRBV29-1	NA	TRBJ2-2	TGCAGCGTTGAAAGCGGGTCGGGCACCGGGGAGCTGTTTTTT	CSVESGSGTGELFF
NA	TRBV18	NA	TRBJ2-4	TGTGCCAGCTCGAATCCGGGACTGGAAAACATTCAGTACTTC	CASSNPGLENIQYF
NA	TRBV10-3	TRBD1	TRBJ1-1	TGTGCCAGCCACTCGGGACAGAAGAACACTGAAGCCTTCTTT	CASHSGQKNTEAFF
NA	TRBV2	TRBD1	TRBJ2-2	TGTGCCAGCAGGGGGTGGTTGGACAGGACCGGGGAGCTGTTTTTT	CASRGWLDRTGELFF
many	TRBV27	NA	TRBJ2-2	TGTGCCAGCAGTCCCCGACAGGCCTACACCGGGGAGCTGTTTTTT	CASSPRQAYTGELFF
many	TRBV19	NA	TRBJ1-1	TGTGCCAGTAGTATAGGAAGTGGAATGGAAGCTTTCTTT	CASSIGSGMEAFF
NA	TRBV5-1	TRBD1	TRBJ2-7	TGCGCCAGCAGCTTGTCCACAGGGGGCGTCGAGCAGTACTTC	CASSLSTGGVEQYF
NA	TRBV19	NA	TRBJ1-5	TGTGCCAGTAGTACCCCAGGGACTAATCAGCCCCAGCATTTT	CASSTPGTNQPQHF
many	TRBV15	TRBD1	TRBJ1-2	TGTGCCACCAGCAGAGCCCGGGACAGGTTATCCGGTGGCTACACCTTC	CATSRARDRLSGGYTF
few	TRBV5-1	NA	TRBJ2-5	TGCGCCAGCAGCCTGGAAACGGGTTGGGAGACCCAGTACTTC	CASSLETGWETQYF
many	TRBV5-1	NA	TRBJ1-1	TGCGCCAGCAGCCCCCGACCAAGGCGGGACACTGAAGCTTTCTTT	CASSPRPRRDTEAFF
many	TRBV19	NA	TRBJ1-4	TGTGCCAGTAGTCCCGCCACGACACGTGAAAAACTGTTTTTT	CASSPATTREKLFF
many	TRBV30	TRBD1	TRBJ1-2	TGTGCCTGGAAAAGGACAGGGGTAGACGTCAACTATGGCTACACCTTC	CAWKRTGVDVNYGYTF